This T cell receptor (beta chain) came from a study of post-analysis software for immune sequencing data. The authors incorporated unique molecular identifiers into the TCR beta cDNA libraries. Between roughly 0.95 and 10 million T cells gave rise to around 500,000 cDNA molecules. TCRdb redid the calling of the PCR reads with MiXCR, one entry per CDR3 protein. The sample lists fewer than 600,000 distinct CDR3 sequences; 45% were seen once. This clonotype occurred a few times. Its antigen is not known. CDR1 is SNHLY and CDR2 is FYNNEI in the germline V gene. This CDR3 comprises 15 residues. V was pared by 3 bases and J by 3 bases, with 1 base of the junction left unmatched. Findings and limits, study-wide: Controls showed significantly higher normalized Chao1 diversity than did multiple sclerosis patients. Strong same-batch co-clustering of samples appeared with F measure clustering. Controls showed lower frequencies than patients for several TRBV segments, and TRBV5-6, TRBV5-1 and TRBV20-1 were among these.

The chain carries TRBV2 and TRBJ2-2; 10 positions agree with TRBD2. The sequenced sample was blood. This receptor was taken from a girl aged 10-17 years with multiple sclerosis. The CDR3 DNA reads TGTGCCAGCAGTGAGACTAGCGGGCACACCGGGGAGCTGTTTTTT. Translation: CASSETSGHTGELFF.